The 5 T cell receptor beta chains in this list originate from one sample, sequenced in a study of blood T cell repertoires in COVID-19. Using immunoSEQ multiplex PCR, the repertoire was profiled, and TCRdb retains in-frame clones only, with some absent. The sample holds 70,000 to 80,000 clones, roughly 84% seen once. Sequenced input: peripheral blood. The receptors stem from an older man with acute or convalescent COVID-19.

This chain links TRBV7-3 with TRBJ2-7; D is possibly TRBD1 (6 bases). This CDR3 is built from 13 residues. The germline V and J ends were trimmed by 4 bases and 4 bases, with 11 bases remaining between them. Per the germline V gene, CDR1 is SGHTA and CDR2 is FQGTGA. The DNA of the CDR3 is TGTGCCAGCAGCTCTCAACAGGGTTACGAGCAGTACTTC. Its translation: CASSSQQGYEQYF.

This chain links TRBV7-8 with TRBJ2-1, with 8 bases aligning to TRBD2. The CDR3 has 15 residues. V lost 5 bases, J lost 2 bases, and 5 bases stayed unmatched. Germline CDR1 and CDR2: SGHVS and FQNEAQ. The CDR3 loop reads CASSRGLDAYNEQFF. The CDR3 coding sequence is TGTGCCAGCAGCCGGGGACTAGATGCCTACAATGAGCAGTTCTTC.

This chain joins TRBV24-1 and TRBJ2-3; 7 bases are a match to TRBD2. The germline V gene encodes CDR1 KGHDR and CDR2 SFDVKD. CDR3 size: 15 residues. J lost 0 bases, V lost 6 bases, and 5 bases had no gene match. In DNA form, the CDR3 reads TGTGCCACCAGTCCGTATAGCGGGAGCACAGATACGCAGTATTTT. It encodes CATSPYSGSTDTQYF.

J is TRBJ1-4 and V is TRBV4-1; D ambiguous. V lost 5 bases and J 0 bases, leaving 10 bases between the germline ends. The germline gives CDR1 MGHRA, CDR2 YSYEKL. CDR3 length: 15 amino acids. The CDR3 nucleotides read TGCGCCAGCAGCGCGCCGGGGACAACTAATGAAAAACTGTTTTTT. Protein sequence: CASSAPGTTNEKLFF.

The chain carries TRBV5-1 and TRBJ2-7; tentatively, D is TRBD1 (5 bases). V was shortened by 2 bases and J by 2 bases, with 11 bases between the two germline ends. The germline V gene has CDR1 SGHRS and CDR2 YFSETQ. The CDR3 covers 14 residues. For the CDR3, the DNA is TGCGCCAGCAGCTTTGTCGACAGTACCTACGAGCAGTACTTC. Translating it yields CASSFVDSTYEQYF.